These T cell receptor beta chains were read from a single sample in a study of shared clonotypes between healthy human individuals. Method: immunoSEQ multiplex PCR; TCRdb's copy keeps in-frame clones and lacks some. The data hold about 2,100,000 clones, with approximately 94% observed a single time. Sequencing input: naive CD8+ T cells from PBMCs. The receptors originated from a man between 18 and 35 years old in good health. Some clones in this sample may be carry-over from other donors' samples. Both conserved end residues are part of each CDR3. A D gene is named only where the DNA matches it firmly. A clone size is listed for some rows: how often the clone was seen (once, few, many), or a class if it is expanded.

>TRBJ2-7|.|TRBV5-1|TRBD2
TGCGCCAGCAGGACTGGACTAGCGGACTCCTACGAGCAGTACTTC
CASRTGLADSYEQYF
>TRBJ2-7|.|TRBV14|TRBD1
TGTGCCAGCCGTTGGACAGGGAATAGCTCCTACGAGCAGTACTTC
CASRWTGNSSYEQYF
>TRBJ2-7|.|TRBV7-8|TRBD2
TGTGCCAGCAGCTTTGGACCCGGGACTAGCGGGAGTTTTTCCTACGAGCAGTACTTC
CASSFGPGTSGSFSYEQYF
>TRBJ2-2|.|TRBV7-2|.
TGTGCCAGCAGCTTGGGGGGACAGTACACCGGGGAGCTGTTTTTT
CASSLGGQYTGELFF
>TRBJ2-1|.|TRBV15|.
TGTGCCACCAGCAGAGACGGGGGGCTAGCGGCCCACAATGAGCAGTTCTTC
CATSRDGGLAAHNEQFF
>TRBJ1-5|.|TRBV7-9|.
TGTGCCAGCAGCTACGATAGCAATCAGCCCCAGCATTTT
CASSYDSNQPQHF
>TRBJ1-2|.|TRBV4-3|.
TGCGCCAGCAGCCAAGAGGGCAATGGGGTTCCATATGGCTACACCTTC
CASSQEGNGVPYGYTF
>TRBJ2-5|.|TRBV6-1|.
TGTGCCAGCAATGATATTCAAGGGGAGACCCAGTACTTC
CASNDIQGETQYF
>TRBJ2-3|.|TRBV7-3|.
TGTGCCAGCAGCTTAAATGGGGGTGGAACAGATACGCAGTATTTT
CASSLNGGGTDTQYF
>TRBJ1-2|.|TRBV10-2|.
TGCGCCAGCAGTGACAGAATTAAGGATGGCTACACCTTC
CASSDRIKDGYTF
>TRBJ2-7|.|TRBV28|TRBD1
TGTGCCAGCAATACCCGGGACAGGGACCACGAGCAGTACTTC
CASNTRDRDHEQYF
>TRBJ1-1|.|TRBV15|.
TGTGCCACCAGCAGAGGAGCGGGGAGGGACACTGAAGCTTTCTTT
CATSRGAGRDTEAFF
>TRBJ2-7|.|TRBV9|TRBD1
TGTGCCAGCAGCTTATACCCGGGACAGGCCTACGAGCAGTACTTC
CASSLYPGQAYEQYF
>TRBJ1-1|.|TRBV29-1|.
TGCAGCGTTCCTGGAGCTTTCTTT
CSVPGAFF
>TRBJ2-3|.|TRBV27|TRBD2
TGTGCCAGCAGTAGTAGACTAGCGGGAGTCGTGGCAGATACGCAGTATTTT
CASSSRLAGVVADTQYF
>TRBJ1-3|once|TRBV10-3|.
TGTGCCATCAGTGAGTCGTCCGGAAACACCATATATTTT
CAISESSGNTIYF
>TRBJ2-1|once|TRBV5-5|.
TGTGCCAGCAGCCTAGGGCCCGACAATGAGCAGTTCTTC
CASSLGPDNEQFF
>TRBJ2-3|once|TRBV7-3|TRBD2
TGTGCCAGCAGCCCCGCTTCGGCGGGGGGAGATACGCAGTATTTT
CASSPASAGGDTQYF
>TRBJ1-1|.|TRBV11-2|.
TGTGCCAGCAGCTTAGGAGGGCTTTGGACTGAAGCTTTCTTT
CASSLGGLWTEAFF
>TRBJ2-7|.|TRBV9|.
TGTGCCAGCAGCGTCGGGACCGCCGTCTCCTACGAGCAGTACTTC
CASSVGTAVSYEQYF
>TRBJ2-3|.|TRBV7-2|.
TGTGCCAGCACCTTATTTCCAGGGGCTCGCACAGATACGCAGTATTTT
CASTLFPGARTDTQYF
>TRBJ2-1|.|TRBV7-3|.
TGTGCCAGCAGCCCTAAAGGACGGTCCCAAAGCTCCTACAATGAGCAGTTCTTC
CASSPKGRSQSSYNEQFF